This TCR beta chain was sequenced in a study of OX40 agonist ivuxolimab in advanced cancers. Turning to the study itself: Patients were given ivuxolimab, an antibody that agonizes OX40 (CD134). Prior therapy, whether anti-PD-1, anti-PD-L1 or anti-CTLA-4, was allowed, and roughly 40% had some.

Here immunoSEQ multiplex PCR was the method, and the copy in TCRdb shows in-frame clones only, minus some. The sample includes tens of thousands of clones, around 90% of them seen just once. This TCR was recovered from an adult with an advanced solid tumor such as melanoma, head and neck, liver or kidney cancer. The material was CD4+ or CD8+ T cells sorted from blood, obtained in a trial of the OX40 agonist ivuxolimab.

The CDR3: CASSRQGTAEAFF. The CDR3 DNA reads as TGTGCCAGCAGCCGACAGGGTACGGCTGAAGCTTTCTTT. V gene TRBV27 combines with J gene TRBJ1-1, with 7 positions matching TRBD1. V gave up 6 bases and J gave up 6 bases; unmatched junction bases: 7. This CDR3 region has 13 residues. The V gene's germline CDR1 is MNHEY and CDR2 SMNVEV (reference sequence).